The 30 T cell receptor beta chains below all came from one sample that was sequenced in a study of cytomegalovirus exposure and HLA in healthy donors (dated by TCRdb to about 2017). Library preparation was by the immunoSEQ multiplex PCR assay. For the multiplex PCR, a mixture combining 60 forward primers for TCR Vbeta segments and 13 reverse primers for TCR Jbeta segments was used. The table was pulled from immuneACCESS by TCRdb, which kept in-frame rearrangements only. Such tables lose some clones; where checked, under half of the loss comes from unresolved V genes, and the rest has no known cause. This sample lists approximately 100,000 clones; roughly two thirds were detected once. The ten biggest clones cover 1.2% of the sample. The sequencing input was PBMCs. The receptors derive from a female donor in good health and CMV-seronegative.

This clone was seen only a few times. V gene TRBV7-2 combines with J gene TRBJ2-3; D might be TRBD2 (6 bases). Trimming left V 1 base short and J 5 bases short, with 16 bases between. Germline-derived CDR1 and CDR2 are SGHTA and FQGNSA. The CDR3 has 16 residues. The CDR3 DNA is TGTGCCAGCAGCTTAGTATACGGGGGAGCCGGAGATACGCAGTATTTT. It codes for CASSLVYGGAGDTQYF.

This chain links TRBV27 with TRBJ2-7; 8 bases agree with TRBD1. The CDR3 extends over 16 amino acids. J lost 1 base, V lost 5 bases, and 10 bases had no gene match. Germline V gives CDR1 MNHEY, CDR2 SMNVEV (reference sequence). The DNA of the CDR3 is TGTGCCAGCAGTCCGATAGGACAGGGTCAATCCTACGAGCAGTACTTC. This sequence encodes CASSPIGQGQSYEQYF.

The V call is TRBV30, the J call TRBJ2-2; D is undetermined. This CDR3 has 13 amino acids. CDR1 and CDR2 (germline): GTSNPN, SVGIG (reference sequence). V was clipped by 5 bases and J by 0 bases, with 7 bases between them. DNA for the CDR3: TGTGCCTGGTGGCCCGCGAACACCGGGGAGCTGTTTTTT. Translation gives CAWWPANTGELFF.

This clone appeared once. J is TRBJ2-2 and V is TRBV4-1; 13 bases map to TRBD2. Germline-derived CDR1 and CDR2 are MGHRA and YSYEKL. The CDR3 is 16 residues long. V gave up 2 bases and J gave up 8 bases; unmatched junction bases: 5. The CDR3 here is CASSQTSGGAFGELFF. The DNA for the CDR3 is TGCGCCAGCAGCCAAACTAGCGGGGGGGCTTTTGGGGAGCTGTTTTTT.

The chain links TRBV4-1 to TRBJ2-5; 11 bases line up with TRBD1. Germline V gives CDR1 MGHRA, CDR2 YSYEKL. V was pared by 3 bases and J by 6 bases, with 3 bases of the junction left unmatched. The CDR3 spans 14 residues. The CDR3 sequence: CASSQGDRGKTQYF. CDR3 in DNA: TGCGCCAGCAGCCAGGGGGACAGGGGGAAGACCCAGTACTTC.

J is TRBJ1-1 and V is TRBV2; 7 bases are a match to TRBD1. CDR3 length: 15 residues. Per the germline V gene, CDR1 is SNHLY and CDR2 is FYNNEI. Losses at the gene ends were 6 bases for V and 3 bases for J; bases not matched to a gene: 10. DNA for the CDR3: TGTGCCAGCAGGGCCAGACAGGGAAGGTACACTGAAGCTTTCTTT. This translates into CASRARQGRYTEAFF.

This clone turned up a few times. Germline is not matched at one junction end, which may reflect a read error. V gene TRBV7-7 combines with J gene TRBJ2-3; the D gene is possibly TRBD1 (5 bases). The CDR3 has 13 residues. Germline CDR1 is SSHAT and CDR2 is FNYEAQ (reference sequence). The CDR3 protein is CASSLAQGDTQYF. The CDR3 DNA reads as TGTGCTAGCAGCTTAGCTCAGGGAGATACGCAGTATTTT.

The chain couples TRBV7-2 to TRBJ1-2; D gene uncertain. Germline CDR1 reads SGHTA; CDR2 reads FQGNSA. The V end was cut by 0 bases, the J end by 2 bases, with 22 bases between. CDR3 length equals 19 residues. CDR3 region: CASSLASGNNRPQNYGYTF. As DNA, the CDR3 is TGTGCCAGCAGCTTAGCCTCGGGGAATAACCGCCCTCAGAACTATGGCTACACCTTC.

This rearrangement joins TRBV7-9 to TRBJ2-7; D not resolved. The CDR3 is made up of 13 amino acids. The V gene lost 0 bases and the J gene lost 3 bases, with 6 bases spanning the gap. The germline gives CDR1 SEHNR, CDR2 FQNEAQ (reference sequence). Written as DNA, the CDR3 is TGTGCCAGCAGCTTAGCACACAGCTACGAGCAGTACTTC. Amino acids: CASSLAHSYEQYF.

This clone has a handful of counts. The chain combines TRBV5-4 with TRBJ2-3, with D possibly TRBD1 on 6 matching bases. Germline V gene data show CDR1 as SGHNT and CDR2 as YYREEE (reference sequence). Trimming pared 2 bases from V and 3 bases from J, leaving 19 bases between. The CDR3 covers 17 residues. This chain's CDR3 is CASSFGQPHTVTDTQYF. The CDR3 nucleotides read TGTGCCAGCAGCTTTGGACAGCCCCATACCGTAACAGATACGCAGTATTTT.

The chain uses TRBV7-6 and TRBJ1-2; D is unresolved. V lost 2 bases, J lost 4 bases, and 11 bases lay in between. The germline V gene has CDR1 SGHVS and CDR2 FNYEAQ. This CDR3 region has 14 residues. The CDR3 reads CASSLHLGGYGYTF. In DNA form, the CDR3 reads TGTGCCAGCAGCTTACATCTAGGTGGCTATGGCTACACCTTC.

The chain links TRBV6-5 to TRBJ2-2; TRBD2 might be the D (6 bases). The V end was cut by 10 bases, the J end by 2 bases, with 14 bases between. Germline lookup yields CDR1 MNHEY and CDR2 SVGAGI. CDR3 length: 14 amino acids. This chain's CDR3 is CATRETFNTGELFF. For the CDR3, the DNA is TGTGCCACCCGGGAGACTTTTAACACCGGGGAGCTGTTTTTT.

This clone has just one count. This chain connects TRBV28 to TRBJ1-4; D is uncertain. Trimming shortened V by 5 bases and J by 2 bases, and 18 bases separated the two germline ends. Per the germline V gene, CDR1 is MDHEN and CDR2 is SYDVKM. CDR3 length equals 17 residues. The CDR3 bases are TGTGCCAGCAGTCCCCTTTGGGCTAATCCGACTAATGAAAAACTGTTTTTT. It specifies CASSPLWANPTNEKLFF.

About this clone itself: Mismatch with germline at one junction end may stem from a read error. The chain recombines TRBV7-9 with TRBJ1-1; D may be TRBD1 (6 bases). Germline CDR1 is SEHNR and CDR2 is FQNEAQ (reference sequence). The CDR3 consists of 14 residues. The CDR3 is CASSLATGSTEAFF. DNA of the CDR3: TGTGCCAGCAGCCTAGCTACAGGGAGCACTGAAGCTTTCTTT.

This clone was recorded a few times. The rearrangement links TRBV28 to TRBJ1-4; 7 bases align to TRBD1. CDR1 MDHEN and CDR2 SYDVKM come from the germline V gene. The V segment lost 5 bases and the J segment 3 bases; nucleotides outside the gene matches: 6. This CDR3 is built from 15 residues. This CDR3 reads CASSLGTVSNEKLFF. In DNA form, the CDR3 reads TGTGCCAGCAGTCTCGGGACAGTGTCTAATGAAAAACTGTTTTTT.

The CDR3 DNA follows: TGTGCCAGCAGCTCCCTGGGACAGGGTGGCGGGGAGCTGTTTTTT. This encodes CASSSLGQGGGELFF. This rearrangement joins TRBV9 to TRBJ2-2; 9 bases match TRBD1. The CDR3 spans 15 residues. Germline trimming cut 4 bases from V and 7 bases from J; bases unmatched to any gene: 8. Germline V gives CDR1 SGDLS, CDR2 YYNGEE.

The chain links TRBV29-1 to TRBJ1-1; a weak D match, TRBD1 (6 bases). Germline loops: CDR1 SQVTM, CDR2 ANQGSEA. The length of the CDR3 is 14 residues. The V gene lost 5 bases and the J gene lost 0 bases, with 13 bases spanning the gap. The DNA of the CDR3 is TGCAGCGTTAAAGGACAGAATATGAACACTGAAGCTTTCTTT. This encodes CSVKGQNMNTEAFF.

The chain links TRBV6-1 to TRBJ1-4; 7 nucleotides agree with TRBD1. Germline CDR1 and CDR2: MNHNS and SASEGT. This CDR3 is 14 amino acids long. The V segment lost 8 bases and the J segment 3 bases; nucleotides outside the gene matches: 6. As DNA, the CDR3 is TGTGCCAGCCGCCAGACAGGGCCTAATGAAAAACTGTTTTTT. Translating gives CASRQTGPNEKLFF.

This clone was seen once. This chain uses TRBV20-1 with TRBJ1-1; weak D call: TRBD1 (5 bases). From germline, CDR1 is DFQATT and CDR2 SNEGSKA (reference sequence). The length of the CDR3 is 10 residues. CDR3 DNA: TGCAGGGGGGGTAACACTGAAGCTTTCTTT. It is translated as CRGGNTEAFF.

This clone appeared once. The chain couples TRBV16 to TRBJ1-1; possibly TRBD1 for D (5 bases). The CDR3 totals 15 residues. V shed 4 bases and J shed 5 bases, with 17 bases lying between them. The V gene's germline CDR1 is KGHSY and CDR2 FQNENV. The CDR3 nucleotides read TGTGCCAGCAGCCCCTCGAGCAGGGCGGGGACTGAAGCTTTCTTT. Its protein product is CASSPSSRAGTEAFF.

This clone showed up just once. The V call is TRBV30, the J call TRBJ1-5; D is ambiguous. Germline loops: CDR1 GTSNPN, CDR2 SVGIG (reference sequence). V lost 0 bases and J lost 9, with 12 bases in between. This CDR3 contains 13 residues. For the CDR3, the DNA is TGTGCCTGGAGTGTCGCAGGCAAAGGGCCCCAGCATTTT. This sequence encodes CAWSVAGKGPQHF.

The rearrangement uses TRBV11-2 and TRBJ2-3, with a tentative D call TRBD1 (5 bases). Trimming took 1 base from V and 4 from J, leaving 12 bases between them. The CDR3 spans 15 residues. Germline CDR1 reads SGHAT; CDR2 reads FQNNGV. The CDR3 DNA is TGTGCCAGCAGCTTAGTTCGACCAGGGTCAGATACGCAGTATTTT. The encoded protein is CASSLVRPGSDTQYF.

A word on this clone: The junction differs from germline at one of its ends, possibly a read error. This chain joins TRBV7-7 and TRBJ2-2; a possible D gene is TRBD2 (5 bases). Per the germline V gene, CDR1 is SSHAT and CDR2 is FNYEAQ (reference sequence). The CDR3 is 13 amino acids. The CDR3 DNA sequence: TGTGCTAGCAGCCCGAAGAGCGGCGGGGAGCTGTTTTTT. The encoded protein is CASSPKSGGELFF.

This chain joins TRBV4-3 and TRBJ2-7; D not resolved. V lost 1 base and J lost 2, with 15 bases in between. This CDR3 is 16 amino acids long. Germline CDR1 reads LGHNA; CDR2 reads YSLEER. The CDR3 bases are TGCGCCAGCAGCCAAGCAATCAGCGAGCCTACCTACGAGCAGTACTTC. This gives the protein CASSQAISEPTYEQYF.

CDR3 in amino acids: CASSWTSGRSSYNEQFF. CDR3 sequence (DNA): TGTGCCAGCAGCTGGACTAGCGGGAGAAGCTCCTACAATGAGCAGTTCTTC. J is TRBJ2-1 and V is TRBV2, with TRBD2 identical over 13 bases. The CDR3 spans 17 residues. Trimming took 6 bases from V and 0 from J; bases not matched to a gene: 5. CDR1 is SNHLY, CDR2 FYNNEI, per germline.

This sequence joins TRBV6-5 and TRBJ1-1; 7 nucleotides align to TRBD1. The J segment lost 4 bases and the V segment lost 6 bases, leaving 8 bases of the junction unmatched. The CDR3 extends over 14 amino acids. The germline CDR1 and CDR2 sequences are MNHEY and SVGAGI. CDR3 region: CASSPTGVGTEAFF. In DNA, the CDR3 is TGTGCCAGCAGCCCTACAGGGGTGGGCACTGAAGCTTTCTTT.

The chain recombines TRBV7-9 with TRBJ1-1; TRBD1 might be the D (6 bases). The germline V and J ends were trimmed by 6 bases and 3 bases, with 14 bases remaining between them. This CDR3 spans 14 amino acids. Germline assignment: CDR1 SEHNR and CDR2 FQNEAQ (reference sequence). The CDR3 here is CASRKQGGDTEAFF. The CDR3, as DNA: TGTGCCAGCAGAAAACAAGGGGGGGACACTGAAGCTTTCTTT.

The sample holds one count of this clone. The rearrangement uses TRBV30 and TRBJ1-1, with unresolved D. The V and J ends lost 2 bases and 7 bases respectively, with 8 bases between them. Germline CDR1 is GTSNPN and CDR2 is SVGIG (reference sequence). The CDR3 spans 11 residues. The CDR3 region is CAWSSLVEAFF. The CDR3 nucleotides read TGTGCCTGGAGTTCGTTAGTTGAAGCTTTCTTT. Using reference TRBV30 and TRBJ1-1 for the parts outside the CDR3, the full variable domain is SQTIHQWPATLVQPVGSPLSLECTVEGTSNPNLYWYRQAAGRGLQLLFYSVGIGQISSEVPQNLSASRPQDRQFILSSKKLLLSDSGFYLCAWSSLVEAFFGQGTRLTVV.

The chain has TRBV27 and TRBJ2-2; 10 bases are a match to TRBD1. The CDR3 extends over 14 amino acids. CDR1 and CDR2 (germline): MNHEY, SMNVEV (reference sequence). Losses at the gene ends were 8 bases for V and 7 bases for J; bases not matched to a gene: 7. CDR3 protein: CASRGTGVIGELFF. The CDR3 DNA reads as TGTGCCAGCCGGGGGACAGGGGTCATCGGGGAGCTGTTTTTT.

This clone is a singleton in its sample. This rearrangement joins TRBV18 to TRBJ2-7; D uncertain. This CDR3 has 13 amino acids. CDR1 and CDR2 (germline): KGHSH, LQKENI. V dropped 3 bases and J dropped 2 bases, with 8 bases sitting between them. CDR3: CASSPAAAYEQYF. As DNA, the CDR3 is TGTGCCAGCTCACCCGCGGCGGCCTACGAGCAGTACTTC.